The clone carrying this T cell receptor beta chain was seen only once. Its matching antigen is unknown. The sample is drawn from a study of T cell responses to AZD1222 COVID-19 vaccine. Study-wide results and caveats: Only five or six individuals given AZD1222 were seropositive at baseline. The reported proportion of spike-specific TCRs targeting unmutated variant regions was nearly half. There were vaccine-associated CD4 TCRs across spike, dominant at 160-218 and 743-854. Females outnumbered males among donors, who were mostly white British; clonal diversity was possibly underestimated.

Germline CDR1 reads MNHNS; CDR2 reads SASEGT. This CDR3 has 13 amino acids. The germline V and J ends were trimmed by 3 bases and 5 bases, with 10 bases remaining between them. Produced via immunoSEQ multiplex PCR; TCRdb's table is partial and in-frame only. Of approximately 68,000 clones listed, over 75% are singletons. The TCR sequence derives from an adult in good health. The V and J genes are TRBV6-1 and TRBJ1-1, with D possibly matching TRBD1 (6 bases). The source material was peripheral blood, sampled on day 0 of AZD1222 vaccination. The DNA for the CDR3 is TGTGCCAGCAGTGATACAGGGAAAACTGAAGCTTTCTTT. Translation: CASSDTGKTEAFF.